The rows below give T cell receptor beta chains drawn from one sample of a study of post-analysis software for immune sequencing data. TCRdb reanalysed the PCR reads using MiXCR and keeps one entry per CDR3 protein. Of some 690,000 distinct CDR3 sequences listed, more than 50% are singletons. Sequenced: blood. These receptors were taken from a girl aged 2-10 years with multiple sclerosis. Both conserved end residues are part of each CDR3. The D gene is left open where the match is weak. The size entry is marked missing in some rows and otherwise reads once, few, many or a size class.

v_gene	d_gene	j_gene	abundance	CDR3aa	CDR3nt
TRBV4-1	NA	TRBJ1-6	once	CASSQGGSSYNSPLHF	TGCGCCAGCAGCCAAGGCGGGAGCTCCTATAATTCACCCCTCCACTTT
TRBV6-2/TRBV6-3	NA	TRBJ2-6	NA	CASSSEGSGANVLTF	TGTGCCAGCAGTTCGGAGGGATCTGGGGCCAACGTCCTGACTTTC
TRBV11-2	TRBD2	TRBJ2-5	few	CASSLGTSTETQYF	TGTGCCAGCAGCTTAGGGACTAGCACGGAGACCCAGTACTTC
TRBV9	NA	TRBJ2-6	few	CASSGPGANSGANVLTF	TGTGCCAGCAGCGGTCCAGGGGCAAACTCTGGGGCCAACGTCCTGACTTTC
TRBV6-5	TRBD1	TRBJ1-6	NA	CASRRRTGETALHF	TGTGCCAGCAGGAGAAGGACAGGGGAGACGGCCCTCCACTTT
TRBV29-1	NA	TRBJ1-1	NA	CSVGSSAMNAEAFF	TGCAGCGTTGGGAGCTCAGCGATGAACGCTGAAGCTTTCTTT
TRBV6-5	TRBD2	TRBJ2-1	NA	CASRLTSQSYNEQFF	TGTGCCAGCAGACTGACTAGCCAATCCTACAATGAGCAGTTCTTC
TRBV5-1	TRBD2	TRBJ2-3	NA	CASSLGGRDYTDTQYF	TGCGCCAGCAGCTTGGGTGGGAGGGACTACACAGATACGCAGTATTTT
TRBV6-5	NA	TRBJ1-2	NA	CASCSAGLIFYGYTF	TGTGCCAGCTGCTCAGCGGGACTGATTTTCTATGGCTACACCTTC
TRBV29-1	NA	TRBJ2-5	many	CSANSYQETQYF	TGCAGCGCGAACTCGTACCAAGAGACCCAGTACTTC
TRBV5-6	NA	TRBJ2-7	few	CASSRTDYEQYF	TGTGCCAGCAGCCGGACAGACTACGAGCAGTACTTC
TRBV4-1	TRBD2	TRBJ2-3	NA	CASSQVGLAPDTQYF	TGCGCCAGCAGCCAGGTGGGACTAGCCCCAGATACGCAGTATTTT
TRBV27	NA	TRBJ2-3	few	CATHRVGTDTQYF	TGTGCCACCCACAGGGTCGGCACAGATACGCAGTATTTT
TRBV5-1	TRBD1	TRBJ2-1	few	CASSLVGQGSGYNEQFF	TGCGCCAGCAGCTTGGTGGGACAGGGGTCAGGGTACAATGAGCAGTTCTTC
TRBV24-1	NA	TRBJ1-2	NA	CATRETASGGYTF	TGTGCCACCAGAGAGACAGCCAGTGGTGGCTACACCTTC
TRBV6-5	NA	TRBJ2-3	once	CASRGRGPMDTQYF	TGTGCCAGCAGAGGCAGAGGCCCCATGGATACGCAGTATTTT
TRBV6-4	TRBD2	TRBJ2-1	NA	CASSDSMGGEGEQFF	TGTGCCAGCAGTGACTCGATGGGTGGGGAGGGTGAGCAGTTCTTC
TRBV7-2	NA	TRBJ2-7	NA	CASSVGEVATYEQYF	TGTGCCAGCAGCGTAGGCGAGGTCGCCACCTACGAGCAGTACTTC
TRBV7-8	NA	TRBJ1-2	NA	CASSSPGYGYTF	TGTGCCAGCAGCTCCCCGGGCTATGGCTACACCTTC
TRBV9	NA	TRBJ2-6	NA	CASSADRTAPGANVLTF	TGTGCCAGCAGCGCCGATCGGACAGCCCCTGGGGCCAACGTCCTGACTTTC
TRBV12-3/TRBV12-4	TRBD2	TRBJ2-1	few	CASTLEGSGRKQFF	TGTGCCAGCACCCTGGAGGGGAGCGGGAGAAAGCAGTTCTTC
TRBV20-1	TRBD1	TRBJ2-7	once	CSAVIWTGRTYEQYF	TGCAGTGCTGTTATTTGGACAGGCCGGACCTACGAGCAGTACTTC
TRBV7-3	NA	TRBJ2-1	NA	CASSPIHSPNEQFF	TGTGCCAGCAGCCCGATACACAGCCCCAATGAGCAGTTCTTC
TRBV10-3	NA	TRBJ2-7	NA	CAISDLYEQYF	TGTGCCATCAGTGACCTGTACGAGCAGTACTTC
TRBV20-1	TRBD2	TRBJ2-1	once	CSAYRGGLRYNEQFF	TGCAGTGCTTACCGCGGGGGGCTTCGATACAATGAGCAGTTCTTC
TRBV7-2	NA	TRBJ1-2	NA	CASSHARDYGYTF	TGTGCCAGCAGCCACGCCAGGGACTATGGCTACACCTTC
TRBV2	NA	TRBJ2-7	NA	CASSSSPGPQNEQYF	TGTGCCAGCAGCTCATCTCCGGGTCCCCAGAACGAGCAGTACTTC
TRBV7-3	TRBD1	TRBJ1-1	NA	CASSFRQGTEAFF	TGTGCCAGCAGCTTCAGACAGGGCACTGAAGCTTTCTTT
TRBV25-1	NA	TRBJ2-5	NA	CASSEPRLLQETQYF	TGTGCCAGCAGTGAACCTAGACTCCTCCAAGAGACCCAGTACTTC
TRBV28	TRBD2	TRBJ2-7	NA	CASSRAGRFGEQYF	TGTGCCAGCAGCCGAGCGGGGCGCTTCGGCGAGCAGTACTTC
TRBV27	NA	TRBJ2-1	NA	CASSFPGTNVQFF	TGTGCCAGCAGCTTCCCCGGGACAAATGTGCAGTTCTTC
TRBV5-1	TRBD1	TRBJ2-7	NA	CASSLSGQGNEQYF	TGCGCCAGCAGCCTTTCCGGACAGGGGAACGAGCAGTACTTC
TRBV7-9	TRBD1	TRBJ1-2	NA	CASSFSGDRGHGYTF	TGTGCCAGCAGCTTTTCCGGGGACAGGGGCCATGGCTACACCTTC
TRBV29-1	TRBD2	TRBJ2-7	NA	CSGILAGKEEQYF	TGCAGCGGGATACTAGCGGGAAAGGAGGAGCAGTACTTC
TRBV11-1	NA	TRBJ2-3	few	CASRQGNTDTQYF	TGTGCCAGCAGACAGGGTAACACAGATACGCAGTATTTT